The clone carrying this TCR beta chain turned up a few times. Its antigen is currently unknown. Germline V CDR1 and CDR2: MNHNS, SASEGT. The CDR3 runs to 15 residues. J lost 4 bases, V lost 1 base, and 7 bases had no gene match. The data were produced by immunoSEQ multiplex PCR, yet TCRdb's version contains in-frame clones alone and is incomplete. Of under 75,000 clones detected, 70% to 90% appear once; the ten largest clones hold about 0.78%. The entry originates in a study of OX40 agonist ivuxolimab in advanced cancers. Broader study findings: Partial responders at 0.1-3.0 mg/kg showed near-lowest clonal expansion. Clonal expansion was seen in CD4+ and CD8+ blood T cells by week 6 at 0.1 to 3.0 mg/kg.

The V gene is TRBV6-1, the J gene TRBJ2-7; 7 nucleotides agree with TRBD2. The source is an adult with an advanced solid tumor such as melanoma, head and neck, liver or kidney cancer. The specimen comprised CD4+ or CD8+ T cells sorted from blood, sampled in a trial of the OX40 agonist ivuxolimab. The CDR3 sequence: CASSEGAGIVYEQYF. CDR3 nucleotides: TGTGCCAGCAGTGAAGGAGCGGGGATAGTGTACGAGCAGTACTTC.